This TCR beta chain was sequenced during a study of CD8+CD57+ T cells in acquired aplastic anemia. About the study: When averaged, DNA from sorted CD4+ and CD8+ cells came to 2.5 to 4 ug.

Study-level results: The study found no significant CD8+ Simpson's diversity difference between patients and controls. Overlapping CD8+ CDR3 repertoires of patients and controls contained some 27 shared sequences.

Points on this clonotype: Its antigen is not known.

Genomic DNA templated the TCR beta VDJ and CDR3 profiling. TCRdb passed the reads through MiXCR, listing each CDR3 protein once. Counted here are roughly 220,000 distinct CDR3 sequences, roughly two thirds occurring once; the ten biggest clones make up roughly three fifths. Per germline, CDR1 SGHTA and CDR2 FQGNSA. CDR3 length equals 16 residues. Germline trimming cut 3 bases from V and 2 bases from J; bases unmatched to any gene: 4. The sequenced patients had an expansion of CD8+CD57+ cells seen by flow cytometry. The blood sampling took place in patients who had so far received no therapy. V is TRBV7-2 and J is TRBJ2-3; 11 nucleotides agree with TRBD2. The sample consisted of sorted CD4+, CD8+, or CD8+CD57+ T cells (not recorded which) from PBMCs. This TCR came from a human donor with aplastic anemia. CDR3 DNA sequence: TGTGCCAGCAGCTTCGGACTAGCGGGTTACACAGATACGCAGTATTTT. Protein: CASSFGLAGYTDTQYF.